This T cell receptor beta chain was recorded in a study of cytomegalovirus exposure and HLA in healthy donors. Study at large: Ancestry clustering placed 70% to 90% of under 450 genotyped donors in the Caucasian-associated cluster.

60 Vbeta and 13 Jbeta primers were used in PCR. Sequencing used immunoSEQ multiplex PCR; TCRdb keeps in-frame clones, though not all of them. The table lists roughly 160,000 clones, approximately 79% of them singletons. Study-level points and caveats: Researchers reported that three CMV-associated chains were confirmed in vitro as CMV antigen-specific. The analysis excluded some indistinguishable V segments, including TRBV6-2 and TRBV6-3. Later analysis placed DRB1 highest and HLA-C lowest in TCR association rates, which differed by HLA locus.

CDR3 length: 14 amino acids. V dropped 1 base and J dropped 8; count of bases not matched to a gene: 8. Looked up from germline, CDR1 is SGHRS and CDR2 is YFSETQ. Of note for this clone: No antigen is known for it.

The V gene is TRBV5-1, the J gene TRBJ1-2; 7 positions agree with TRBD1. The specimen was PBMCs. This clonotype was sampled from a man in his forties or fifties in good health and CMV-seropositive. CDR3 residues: CASSLLGDSVGYTF. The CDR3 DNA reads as TGCGCCAGCAGCTTGTTAGGGGACAGTGTCGGCTACACCTTC.